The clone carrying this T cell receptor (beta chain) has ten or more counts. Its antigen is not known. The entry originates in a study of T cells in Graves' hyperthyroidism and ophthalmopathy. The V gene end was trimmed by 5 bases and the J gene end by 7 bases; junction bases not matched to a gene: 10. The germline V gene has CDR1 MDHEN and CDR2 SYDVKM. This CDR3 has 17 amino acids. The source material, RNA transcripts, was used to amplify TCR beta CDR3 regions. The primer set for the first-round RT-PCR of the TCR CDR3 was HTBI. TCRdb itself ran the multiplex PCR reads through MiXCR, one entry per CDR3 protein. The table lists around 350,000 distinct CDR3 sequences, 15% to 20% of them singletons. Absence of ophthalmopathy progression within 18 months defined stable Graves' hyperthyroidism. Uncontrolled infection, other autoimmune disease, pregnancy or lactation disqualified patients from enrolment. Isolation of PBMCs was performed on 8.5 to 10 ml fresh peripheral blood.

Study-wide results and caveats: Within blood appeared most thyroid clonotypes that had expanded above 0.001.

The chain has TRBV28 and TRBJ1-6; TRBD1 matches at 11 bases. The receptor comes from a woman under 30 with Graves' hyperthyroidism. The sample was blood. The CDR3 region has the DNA TGTGCCAGCAGTCCAGGGACAGGGGGAAATGGGAATTCACCCCTCCACTTT. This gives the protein CASSPGTGGNGNSPLHF.